The sequence of this T cell receptor (beta chain) was determined in a study of blood T cells in healthy people across ages. In the study overall: For every two T cells, template switching captured about one barcoded beta molecule. Findings of the study overall: PBMCs that were unsorted prevented a conclusive naive versus antigen-experienced comparison. Nothing was known about donor CMV status, and this possibly confounded expanded clonotype changes.

Then a second PCR, running about 7 to 11 cycles, was carried out with a sample-barcoded 5' primer and a J-beta primer mix. TCRdb re-derived calls from the 5' RACE reads in MiXCR, one entry per CDR3 protein. Of approximately 1.5 million distinct CDR3 sequences listed, almost 35% are singletons. V was trimmed by 2 bases and J by 3 bases, leaving 9 bases between them. Germline CDR1 and CDR2: SQVTM and ANQGSEA. The CDR3 is 13 residues long. This clonotype was seen many times. Its target is not known. The sequencing sample was made of blood. This receptor was obtained from a woman in her twenties or thirties in good health. V and J are TRBV29-1 and TRBJ2-3; D is unclear. This CDR3 is CSVEYDLTDTQYF. Written as DNA, the CDR3 is TGCAGCGTTGAATACGACCTGACAGATACGCAGTATTTT.